These 15 T cell receptor beta chains came from one sample sequenced in a study of cytomegalovirus exposure and HLA in healthy donors. Profiling relied on immunoSEQ multiplex PCR, and the TCRdb table lists in-frame clones only, not all of them. Of 57,000 or so clones listed, roughly nine tenths are singletons. The material sequenced was PBMCs. The receptor set was obtained from a woman aged 30 to 39 in good health and CMV-seronegative.

The chain carries TRBV7-9 and TRBJ2-2; D possibly corresponds to TRBD2 (6 bases). Deletions cut 10 bases from V and 6 bases from J, with 21 bases between. CDR1 SEHNR and CDR2 FQNEAQ come from the germline V gene (reference sequence). The CDR3 covers 15 residues. CDR3 region: CATRHGGIDSGELFF. CDR3 coding DNA: TGTGCCACTCGCCACGGGGGAATCGACTCCGGGGAGCTGTTTTTT. The variable domain in full, completed from reference TRBV7-9 and TRBJ2-2, reads DTGVSQNPRHKITKRGQNVTFRCDPISEHNRLYWYRQTLGQGPEFLTYFQNEAQLEKSRLLSDRFSAERPKGSFSTLEIQRTEQGDSAMYLCATRHGGIDSGELFFGEGSRLTVL.

The chain uses TRBV6-1 and TRBJ1-2; D remains unclear. CDR3 length equals 12 residues. Trimming removed 2 bases from V and 8 bases from J, with 9 bases in between. Germline assignment: CDR1 MNHNS and CDR2 SASEGT. The CDR3 is CASSESRAGYTF. CDR3 DNA sequence: TGTGCCAGCAGTGAATCGCGGGCCGGCTACACCTTC.

The J gene is TRBJ2-5, the V gene TRBV9; 8 nucleotides match TRBD1. CDR3 size: 16 residues. Germline lookup yields CDR1 SGDLS and CDR2 YYNGEE. V lost 1 base, J lost 5 bases, and 10 bases stayed unmatched. For the CDR3, the DNA is TGTGCCAGCAGCGTATCAACCGGACAGGGTCCGGAGACCCAGTACTTC. This codes for CASSVSTGQGPETQYF. Combining the CDR3 with reference TRBV9 and TRBJ2-5 gives the whole variable domain DSGVTQTPKHLITATGQRVTLRCSPRSGDLSVYWYQQSLDQGLQFLIQYYNGEERAKGNILERFSAQQFPDLHSELNLSSLELGDSALYFCASSVSTGQGPETQYFGPGTRLLVL.

The chain has TRBV12-2 and TRBJ2-1; the D call in the table, TRBD2, was not verified against the DNA. TRBV12-2 is labeled a pseudogene. The CDR3 runs to 13 residues. The CDR3 DNA reads TGTGCAAGTCCCTTGGTGCGGGGGGATGAGCAGTTCTTC. It codes for CASPLVRGDEQFF.

The rearrangement links TRBV7-9 to TRBJ1-1; the D gene is possibly TRBD1 (5 bases). The CDR3 is made up of 16 amino acids. V lost 0 bases to trimming and J lost 5 bases, with 16 bases between them. Germline-derived CDR1 and CDR2 are SEHNR and FQNEAQ (reference sequence). For the CDR3, the DNA is TGTGCCAGCAGCTTAGCGTCATGGCGGGGCTGGACTGAAGCTTTCTTT. It translates to CASSLASWRGWTEAFF.

The rearrangement links TRBV15 to TRBJ2-1, with D possibly TRBD2 on 5 matching bases. The germline V and J ends were trimmed by 0 bases and 4 bases, with 19 bases remaining between them. Germline V CDR1 and CDR2: LNHNV, YYDKDF (reference sequence). The CDR3 length is 18 residues. CDR3 DNA: TGTGCCACCAGCAGAGATGGCTCTCGGCGGGTAGGGTACAATGAGCAGTTCTTC. Protein product: CATSRDGSRRVGYNEQFF.

The chain links TRBV27 to TRBJ2-7; 9 positions match TRBD2. The CDR3 extends over 15 amino acids. Germline trimming cut 2 bases from V and 2 bases from J; bases unmatched to any gene: 4. Germline V gene data show CDR1 as MNHEY and CDR2 as SMNVEV (reference sequence). The CDR3 loop is CASSLVAGGPYEQYF. DNA of the CDR3: TGTGCCAGCAGTTTAGTGGCGGGAGGGCCCTACGAGCAGTACTTC.

This clone was seen more than once but under ten times. The rearrangement joins TRBV11-3 to TRBJ2-2, with 7 bases matching TRBD2. This CDR3 comprises 14 residues. Germline V gene sequence: CDR1 SGHNT, CDR2 YENEEA. With V trimmed by 4 bases and J by 5 bases, 4 bases remained unmatched. The CDR3, as DNA: TGTGCCAGCAGCTCCGGACTAGGGACCGGGGAGCTGTTTTTT. Its protein is CASSSGLGTGELFF.

The chain carries TRBV27 and TRBJ1-4, with 10 bases lining up with TRBD1. CDR3 size: 16 residues. J was trimmed by 0 bases and V by 7 bases; bases with no gene match: 5. Germline lookup yields CDR1 MNHEY and CDR2 SMNVEV (reference sequence). The chain's CDR3 is CASTAGTGATNEKLFF. The CDR3 DNA follows: TGTGCCAGCACCGCCGGGACAGGGGCAACTAATGAAAAACTGTTTTTT.

The CDR3 bases are TGTGCCACCAGCAGAAGGGGGACCGGGGAGCTGTTTTTT. Its protein is CATSRRGTGELFF. The chain is built from TRBV15 and TRBJ2-2, with D possibly matching TRBD1 (6 bases). Between the trimmed V and J ends, which lost 2 bases and 5 bases, there was a span of 6 bases. Germline loops: CDR1 LNHNV, CDR2 YYDKDF (reference sequence). This CDR3 region has 13 residues.

The V call is TRBV4-1, the J call TRBJ1-2; the D gene is possibly TRBD1 (6 bases). The germline V and J ends were trimmed by 2 bases and 4 bases, with 17 bases remaining between them. This CDR3 is built from 16 residues. Per the germline V gene, CDR1 is MGHRA and CDR2 is YSYEKL. The DNA of the CDR3 is TGCGCCAGCAGCCAAAATATGGGGGCCGCCGGCTATGGCTACACCTTC. Translating it yields CASSQNMGAAGYGYTF.

The chain combines TRBV6-5 with TRBJ1-1; D possibly corresponds to TRBD1 (5 bases). Trimming took off 6 bases at V and 5 bases at J, with 19 bases between the two ends. CDR1 and CDR2 from the germline V gene are MNHEY and SVGAGI. This CDR3 has 15 residues. CDR3 sequence reads: CASRAIQVKATEAFF. The CDR3 nucleotides are TGTGCCAGCAGAGCAATACAGGTTAAGGCGACTGAAGCTTTCTTT.

This sequence joins TRBV19 and TRBJ2-7; 8 nucleotides line up with TRBD2. The ends lost 2 bases at V and 4 bases at J; junction bases unmatched: 7. The CDR3 runs to 15 residues. The V gene's germline CDR1 is LNHDA and CDR2 SQIVND (reference sequence). CDR3 residues: CASSIYLAGVYEQYF. The CDR3 DNA reads TGTGCCAGTAGTATATACCTAGCGGGCGTATACGAGCAGTACTTC.

CDR3 sequence reads: CASRFPRTGDTHRGQFF. The CDR3 DNA is TGTGCCAGCAGATTCCCCAGGACAGGAGATACCCATCGCGGGCAGTTCTTC. J is TRBJ2-1 and V is TRBV27; 7 bases are a match to TRBD1. With 6 bases clipped from V and 12 bases from J, the junction kept 23 bases outside the gene matches. In germline, CDR1 is MNHEY, CDR2 SMNVEV (reference sequence). The CDR3 loop spans 17 amino acids.

The V call is TRBV19, the J call TRBJ1-5; the match to TRBD1 covers 7 bases. This CDR3 has 13 amino acids. Germline-derived CDR1 and CDR2 are LNHDA and SQIVND (reference sequence). V trimming: 6 bases; J trimming: 5 bases; junction bases outside the gene matches: 4. The CDR3 loop is CASRWQGDQPQHF. The CDR3 DNA is TGTGCCAGTAGGTGGCAGGGGGATCAGCCCCAGCATTTT. Together with reference TRBV19 and TRBJ1-5, the CDR3 gives the full variable domain: DGGITQSPKYLFRKEGQNVTLSCEQNLNHDAMYWYRQDPGQGLRLIYYSQIVNDFQKGDIAEGYSVSREKKESFPLTVTSAQKNPTAFYLCASRWQGDQPQHFGDGTRLSIL.